Described below is a single TCR beta chain sequence and its context. These data are taken from a study of cytomegalovirus exposure and HLA in healthy donors. In the PCR, 60 Vbeta and 13 Jbeta primers were used. Assay: immunoSEQ multiplex PCR; the TCRdb copy retains only in-frame clones and omits some. The repertoire has 150,000 to 200,000 clones, over 60% of them found once; the top ten carry about 6.4%. Germline assignment: CDR1 SEHNR and CDR2 FQNEAQ (reference sequence). CDR3 length: 14 amino acids. Trimming pared 5 bases from V and 2 bases from J, leaving 9 bases between. V is TRBV7-9 and J is TRBJ2-2, with D hard to call. The source material was PBMCs. This clonotype was obtained from a man aged 35 to 55 in good health and CMV-seropositive. In DNA form, the CDR3 reads TGTGCCAGCAGCGTCGACACCAACACCGGGGAGCTGTTTTTT. It is translated as CASSVDTNTGELFF. Combining the CDR3 with reference TRBV7-9 and TRBJ2-2 gives the whole variable domain DTGVSQNPRHKITKRGQNVTFRCDPISEHNRLYWYRQTLGQGPEFLTYFQNEAQLEKSRLLSDRFSAERPKGSFSTLEIQRTEQGDSAMYLCASSVDTNTGELFFGEGSRLTVL.